This note documents a single T cell receptor beta chain sequence. These data originate in a study of cytomegalovirus exposure and HLA in healthy donors. Use of 60 Vbeta and 13 Jbeta primers characterized the PCR. Clones were sequenced by immunoSEQ multiplex PCR, and TCRdb holds only the in-frame ones, with some missing. This sample has roughly 300,000 clones; 86% occur once, and the top ten carry roughly 4%. The germline gives CDR1 KGHSH, CDR2 LQKENI. V was cut by 2 bases and J by 6 bases, with 10 bases left in between. This CDR3 has 13 amino acids. This chain joins TRBV18 and TRBJ1-1; D not resolved. This receptor was obtained from a man between 40 and 49 years old in good health and CMV-seropositive. Sequencing input: PBMCs. CDR3 protein: CASSPGHGSEAFF. The CDR3 nucleotides read TGTGCCAGCTCACCAGGTCACGGGTCTGAAGCTTTCTTT.